One and the same sample provided the 8 T cell receptor beta chains below, sequenced in a study of T cells after yellow fever vaccination. TCRdb independently ran MiXCR on the 5' RACE reads; one entry per CDR3 protein. The repertoire has 300,000 to 450,000 distinct CDR3 sequences, 6.2% of them found once; the top ten carry about 15%. The starting material was PBMCs, obtained 5 days after the yellow fever booster vaccination. These receptors were taken from a man aged 25-45 years who received the YFV17D yellow fever vaccine.

The chain joins TRBV20-1 to TRBJ1-5; 10 nucleotides agree with TRBD1. Looked up from germline, CDR1 is DFQATT and CDR2 is SNEGSKA (reference sequence). V trimming: 5 bases; J trimming: 0 bases; junction bases outside the gene matches: 7. This CDR3 has 16 residues. The CDR3 sequence: CSAGQGVSYSNQPQHF. CDR3 DNA sequence: TGCAGTGCTGGACAGGGGGTTTCGTATAGCAATCAGCCCCAGCATTTT.

There are many counts of this clonotype. The chain employs TRBV29-1 and TRBJ2-7; TRBD2 aligns across 12 bases. CDR1 and CDR2 from the germline V gene are SQVTM and ANQGSEA. V lost 4 bases and J lost 2; bases outside the gene matches: 3. The CDR3 length is 14 residues. The CDR3 nucleotides read TGCAGCGTTGGGAGACTAGCGGGAGCCTACGAGCAGTACTTC. Translation: CSVGRLAGAYEQYF.

This clonotype was seen a handful of times. This chain links TRBV28 with TRBJ2-7; D uncertain. CDR3 length: 13 residues. Germline V gives CDR1 MDHEN, CDR2 SYDVKM. Trimming took off 3 bases at V and 5 bases at J, with 11 bases between the two ends. CDR3 nucleotides: TGTGCCAGCAGTTTTACGGGTGCGCACGAGCAGTACTTC. Translation: CASSFTGAHEQYF.

In this sample, this clonotype turned up a few times. The rearrangement joins TRBV20-1 to TRBJ2-5, with D maybe TRBD1 (5 bases). The CDR3 is made up of 13 amino acids. In germline, CDR1 is DFQATT, CDR2 SNEGSKA (reference sequence). V gave up 2 bases and J gave up 2 bases, with 9 bases separating them. CDR3 sequence (DNA): TGCAGTGCTAGACAGGGTCGGCAAGAGACCCAGTACTTC. It encodes CSARQGRQETQYF.

This chain joins TRBV30 and TRBJ2-7; 12 bases are shared with TRBD2. The junction had 7 bases not matched to a gene; V was cut back by 4 bases and J by 6 bases. CDR1 and CDR2 from the germline V gene are GTSNPN and SVGIG (reference sequence). The CDR3 is 14 residues long. The CDR3 here is CAWKPTSGSSEQYF. DNA for the CDR3: TGTGCCTGGAAACCGACTAGCGGGAGTTCCGAGCAGTACTTC.

Remarks on this clonotype: Being one base from a much bigger clone, this may be a read error. The chain is built from TRBV5-1 and TRBJ2-1; D is unclear. Germline V gene sequence: CDR1 SGHRS, CDR2 YFSETQ. The CDR3 length is 16 residues. CDR3 sequence (DNA): TGCGACAGCAGCTTGGTGGCAGTTTCCCAATACAATGAGCAGTTCTTC. This encodes CDSSLVAVSQYNEQFF.

The chain recombines TRBV20-1 with TRBJ2-7; no firm D call. This CDR3 comprises 13 residues. CDR1 is DFQATT, CDR2 SNEGSKA, per germline (reference sequence). V was clipped by 2 bases and J by 2 bases, with 10 bases between them. In nucleotides, the CDR3 is TGCAGTGCTAGACCTACTTCTACCTACGAGCAGTACTTC. This encodes CSARPTSTYEQYF.

This clonotype was observed a handful of times. This chain links TRBV9 with TRBJ2-5, with 8 nucleotides matching TRBD2. The germline gives CDR1 SGDLS, CDR2 YYNGEE. This CDR3 is built from 14 residues. V trimming: 3 bases; J trimming: 3 bases; junction bases outside the gene matches: 4. The CDR3 nucleotides are TGTGCCAGCAGCGCCGGGAGGGTGGAAGAGACCCAGTACTTC. Translation gives CASSAGRVEETQYF.